The 18 T cell receptor beta chains listed next were all sequenced from one sample in a study of T cell changes during pregnancy in multiple sclerosis. Libraries were prepared by immunoSEQ multiplex PCR; TCRdb keeps only in-frame clonotypes and omits some of them. This table has under 20,000 clones, about nine tenths appearing once. The source material was CD8+ T cells from peripheral blood mononuclear cells, sampled in the second trimester of pregnancy. These receptors were obtained from a female donor in good health, enrolled as a control in a pregnancy study.

This clone was detected a few times. This chain links TRBV5-1 with TRBJ1-2; possibly TRBD1 for D (5 bases). The CDR3 totals 13 residues. Germline CDR1 SGHRS, CDR2 YFSETQ. Trimming removed 5 bases at V and 4 bases at J, with 12 bases between. CDR3 in amino acids: CASRYRQTYGYTF. Written as DNA, the CDR3 is TGCGCCAGCAGATACAGACAGACCTATGGCTACACCTTC. Variable domain in full (rest from reference TRBV5-1 and TRBJ1-2): KAGVTQTPRYLIKTRGQQVTLSCSPISGHRSVSWYQQTPGQGLQFLFEYFSETQRNKGNFPGRFSGRQFSNSRSEMNVSTLELGDSALYLCASRYRQTYGYTFGSGTRLTVV.

This clone appeared once. The chain is built from TRBV4-2 and TRBJ1-5; D remains unclear. The CDR3 length is 15 residues. V shed 3 bases and J shed 2 bases, with 11 bases lying between them. Germline CDR1 and CDR2: LGHNA and YNFKEQ. CDR3 amino acids: CASSQRTGGNQPQHF. DNA of the CDR3: TGTGCCAGCAGCCAGCGGACTGGGGGCAATCAGCCCCAGCATTTT.

J is TRBJ2-3 and V is TRBV7-9; D might be TRBD2 (6 bases). This CDR3 is 13 amino acids long. Germline CDR1 is SEHNR and CDR2 is FQNEAQ (reference sequence). V was pared by 5 bases and J by 6 bases, with 12 bases between. CDR3 loop: CASSPGSSDTQYF. The CDR3 DNA reads as TGTGCCAGCAGCCCCGGGAGTAGTGATACGCAGTATTTT.

The rearrangement joins TRBV2 to TRBJ2-1; maybe TRBD2 (6 bases). This CDR3 comprises 19 residues. Germline values: CDR1 SNHLY, CDR2 FYNNEI. V lost 0 bases and J 0 bases, leaving 18 bases between the germline ends. CDR3 DNA: TGTGCCAGCAGTGAAGCGCTAGGTGGGGAGGCCAGCTCCTACAATGAGCAGTTCTTC. Protein sequence: CASSEALGGEASSYNEQFF.

In DNA form, the CDR3 reads TGTGCCATCAGTAACAGCGGGGGAGACCAAGAGACCCAGTACTTC. Its protein is CAISNSGGDQETQYF. This chain connects TRBV10-3 to TRBJ2-5, with 8 bases fitting TRBD2. The CDR3 has 15 residues. Germline V gene lookup returns CDR1 ENHRY and CDR2 SYGVKD. J was trimmed by 0 bases and V by 5 bases; bases with no gene match: 5.

The chain has TRBV9 and TRBJ1-2; 8 nucleotides agree with TRBD1. The CDR3 spans 14 residues. CDR1 is SGDLS, CDR2 YYNGEE, per germline. The V gene end was trimmed by 3 bases and the J gene end by 5 bases; junction bases not matched to a gene: 6. CDR3 bases: TGTGCCAGCAGCGCACCACAGGGGGTTTATGGCTACACCTTC. It yields the protein CASSAPQGVYGYTF.

This chain links TRBV10-1 with TRBJ2-7, with 7 bases aligning to TRBD2. V trimming: 7 bases; J trimming: 2 bases; junction bases outside the gene matches: 5. Per germline, CDR1 WNHNN and CDR2 SYGVQD (reference sequence). This CDR3 is 13 amino acids long. CDR3 region: CASNAGATYEQYF. As DNA, the CDR3 is TGCGCCAGCAACGCGGGAGCGACCTACGAGCAGTACTTC.

The chain carries TRBV6-1 and TRBJ2-3; 11 bases fit TRBD2. V dropped 4 bases and J dropped 4; count of bases not matched to a gene: 1. The CDR3 is made up of 14 amino acids. Germline CDR1 is MNHNS and CDR2 is SASEGT. The CDR3 here is CASSGLAGPDTQYF. Written as DNA, the CDR3 is TGTGCCAGCAGTGGACTAGCGGGACCAGATACGCAGTATTTT.

CDR3 amino acids: CASSVDGTVPPFF. In DNA, the CDR3 is TGTGCCAGCAGCGTAGACGGGACAGTCCCTCCTTTCTTT. The V gene is TRBV9, the J gene TRBJ1-1, with 7 nucleotides matching TRBD1. The germline V gene has CDR1 SGDLS and CDR2 YYNGEE. Trimming at V came to 0 bases and at J to 12 bases, leaving 8 bases not matched to a gene. The CDR3 sequence is 13 residues long.

This chain links TRBV7-2 with TRBJ1-4, with D maybe TRBD1 (6 bases). V was cut by 0 bases and J by 0 bases, with 17 bases left in between. This CDR3 contains 19 residues. In germline, CDR1 is SGHTA, CDR2 FQGNSA. CDR3 in DNA: TGTGCCAGCAGCTTAGCCTTATGGGGGACACTATCAACTAATGAAAAACTGTTTTTT. It encodes CASSLALWGTLSTNEKLFF.

The V and J genes are TRBV19 and TRBJ1-1; D is ambiguous. With 6 bases removed from V and 6 bases from J, the gap between germline ends came to 20 bases. The CDR3 runs to 15 residues. The germline gives CDR1 LNHDA, CDR2 SQIVND (reference sequence). CDR3 sequence: CASRGPRPRGAEAFF. The CDR3 nucleotides are TGTGCCAGTAGAGGCCCAAGACCTCGAGGCGCTGAAGCTTTCTTT.

The rearrangement uses TRBV28 and TRBJ2-5; 11 positions match TRBD2. The V gene end was trimmed by 10 bases and the J gene end by 7 bases; junction bases not matched to a gene: 11. CDR1 and CDR2 from the germline V gene are MDHEN and SYDVKM. This CDR3 has 14 residues. CDR3 sequence (DNA): TGTGCCACCTGCAGACTAGCGGGGCCCGGGACCCAGTACTTC. Protein sequence: CATCRLAGPGTQYF.

The CDR3 here is CASSQLQGVPTEAFF. The CDR3 DNA follows: TGCGCCAGCAGCCAGTTACAGGGGGTGCCCACTGAAGCTTTCTTT. The chain couples TRBV4-1 to TRBJ1-1; 8 bases are a match to TRBD1. The CDR3 sequence is 15 residues long. The germline V gene encodes CDR1 MGHRA and CDR2 YSYEKL. V lost 3 bases to trimming and J lost 4 bases; unmatched junction nucleotides: 7.

This chain uses TRBV6-5 with TRBJ2-2; tentatively, D is TRBD1 (6 bases). The ends were cut back, 8 bases at V and 11 bases at J, with 24 bases in the middle. The CDR3 sequence is 15 residues long. Germline lookup yields CDR1 MNHEY and CDR2 SVGAGI. The CDR3 bases are TGTGCCAGCGGCTCGCTACAGGGCCCTACCTTCGAGCTGTTTTTT. It translates to CASGSLQGPTFELFF.

This clone appeared a few times. The chain employs TRBV15 and TRBJ2-1; 8 nucleotides match TRBD2. The CDR3 spans 16 residues. Germline V CDR1 and CDR2: LNHNV, YYDKDF (reference sequence). Trimming cost V 5 bases and J 3 bases; bases outside gene matches: 9. CDR3 coding DNA: TGTGCCACCAGCTACCGGGGACTAGAAGGCTACAATGAGCAGTTCTTC. As protein: CATSYRGLEGYNEQFF.

The CDR3 sequence is CASSPTSAPVWSDEQFF. The DNA of the CDR3 is TGCGCCAGCAGCCCAACTAGCGCCCCTGTTTGGAGCGATGAGCAGTTCTTC. The V call is TRBV4-1, the J call TRBJ2-1, with 7 bases lining up with TRBD2. The CDR3 runs 17 residues. J lost 8 bases, V lost 4 bases, and 17 bases had no gene match. CDR1 and CDR2 from the germline V gene are MGHRA and YSYEKL.

The V gene is TRBV6-6, the J gene TRBJ2-1; 8 bases line up with TRBD1. The J segment lost 8 bases and the V segment lost 11 bases, leaving 8 bases of the junction unmatched. This CDR3 has 12 residues. Looked up from germline, CDR1 is MNHNY and CDR2 is SVGAGI (reference sequence). The CDR3 here is CAAQGARDEQFF. The CDR3, as DNA: TGTGCCGCCCAGGGGGCCCGGGATGAGCAGTTCTTC.

The chain recombines TRBV19 with TRBJ2-1, with D hard to call. From germline, CDR1 is LNHDA and CDR2 SQIVND (reference sequence). This CDR3 is built from 11 residues. V gave up 6 bases and J gave up 3 bases, with 3 bases separating them. For the CDR3, the DNA is TGTGCCAGTAGCCGCTACAATGAGCAGTTCTTC. It encodes CASSRYNEQFF.